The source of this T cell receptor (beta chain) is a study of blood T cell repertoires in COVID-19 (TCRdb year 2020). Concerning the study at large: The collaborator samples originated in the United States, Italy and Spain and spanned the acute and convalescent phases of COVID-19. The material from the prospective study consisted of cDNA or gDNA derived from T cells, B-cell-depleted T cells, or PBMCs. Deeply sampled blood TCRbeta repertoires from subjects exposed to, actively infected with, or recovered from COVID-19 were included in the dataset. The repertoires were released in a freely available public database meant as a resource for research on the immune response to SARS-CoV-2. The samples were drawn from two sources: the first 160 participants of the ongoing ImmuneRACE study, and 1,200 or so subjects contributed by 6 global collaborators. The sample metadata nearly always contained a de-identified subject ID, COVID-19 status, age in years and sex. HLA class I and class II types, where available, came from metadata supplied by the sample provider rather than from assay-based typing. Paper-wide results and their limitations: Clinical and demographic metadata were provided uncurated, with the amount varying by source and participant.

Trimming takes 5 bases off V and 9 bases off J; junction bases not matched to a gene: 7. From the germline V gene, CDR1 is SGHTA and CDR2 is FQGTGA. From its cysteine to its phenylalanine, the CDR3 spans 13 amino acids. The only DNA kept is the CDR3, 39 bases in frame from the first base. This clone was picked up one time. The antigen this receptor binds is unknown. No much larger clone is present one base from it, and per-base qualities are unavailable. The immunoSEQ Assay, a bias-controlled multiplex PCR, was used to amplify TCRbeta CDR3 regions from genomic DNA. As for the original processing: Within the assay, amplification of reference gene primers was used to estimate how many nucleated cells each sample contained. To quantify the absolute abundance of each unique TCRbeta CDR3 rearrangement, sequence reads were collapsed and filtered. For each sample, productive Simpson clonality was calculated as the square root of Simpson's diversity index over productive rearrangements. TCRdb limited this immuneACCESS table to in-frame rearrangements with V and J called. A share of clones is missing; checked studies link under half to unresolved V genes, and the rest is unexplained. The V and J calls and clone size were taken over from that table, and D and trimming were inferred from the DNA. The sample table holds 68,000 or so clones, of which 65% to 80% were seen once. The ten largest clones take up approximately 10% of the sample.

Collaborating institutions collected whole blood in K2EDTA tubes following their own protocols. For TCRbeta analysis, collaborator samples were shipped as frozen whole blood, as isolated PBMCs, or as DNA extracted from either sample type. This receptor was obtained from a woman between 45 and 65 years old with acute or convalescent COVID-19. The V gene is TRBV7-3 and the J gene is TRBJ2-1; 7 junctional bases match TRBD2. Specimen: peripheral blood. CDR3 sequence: CASSIAGVGEQFF. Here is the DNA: TGTGCCAGCAGCATCGCGGGAGTAGGTGAGCAGTTCTTC. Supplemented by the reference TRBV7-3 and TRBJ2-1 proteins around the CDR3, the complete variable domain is GAGVSQTPSNKVTEKGKYVELRCDPISGHTALYWYRQSLGQGPEFLIYFQGTGAADDSGLPNDRFFAVRPEGSVSTLKIQRTERGDSAVYLCASSIAGVGEQFFGPGTRLTVL.